Listed below are T cell receptor beta chains from one sample, sequenced in a study of blood T cell repertoires in COVID-19. The method was immunoSEQ multiplex PCR; TCRdb's version includes in-frame clones alone and lacks a portion of them. The sample holds just over 300,000 clones; about 90% are singletons and the top ten take around 1.9%. Sequences were obtained from peripheral blood. These receptors all come from a woman in her thirties with COVID-19, enrolled during active disease. Both conserved end residues are part of each CDR3. A D gene is named only where the DNA matches it firmly. Clone size, where shown, is once, few, many, or a class for clones that have expanded.

size	D	V	J	DNA	CDR3
-	-	TRBV6-6	TRBJ2-6	TGTGCCAGCAGTTACGGGGCAGGTGGGGCCAACGTCCTGACTTTC	CASSYGAGGANVLTF
-	-	TRBV4-1	TRBJ1-5	TGCGCCAGCAGCCAATTTGAGCGGCAGCCCCAGCATTTT	CASSQFERQPQHF
-	-	TRBV6-5	TRBJ1-1	TGTGCCAGCAGTTTCGGAGAGAACACTGAAGCTTTCTTT	CASSFGENTEAFF
-	-	TRBV5-1	TRBJ1-2	TGCGCCAGCAGCTTGGCCGACGGGAGTAACTATGGCTACACCTTC	CASSLADGSNYGYTF
-	TRBD1	TRBV6-5	TRBJ1-4	TGTGCCAGCAGTCGAACCAGGGGGGCGGGTGAAAAACTGTTTTTT	CASSRTRGAGEKLFF
-	-	TRBV19	TRBJ2-3	TGTGCCAGTAGTCTCCGCGCGGGGAGGACAGATACGCAGTATTTT	CASSLRAGRTDTQYF
-	TRBD1	TRBV7-6	TRBJ2-1	TGTGCCAGCAGCGCCCGGGACAGGGTATCCTACAATGAGCAGTTCTTC	CASSARDRVSYNEQFF
-	TRBD1	TRBV6-6	TRBJ1-1	TGTGCCAGCAGTTACGGGACAGTTAACACTGAAGCTTTCTTT	CASSYGTVNTEAFF
-	-	TRBV30	TRBJ1-3	TGTGCCTGGGGACTTATTGGAAACACCATATATTTT	CAWGLIGNTIYF
-	TRBD2	TRBV5-1	TRBJ2-1	TGCGCCAGCAGCTTGGCTAGGACTAGCGGGGTACCAAATGAGCAGTTCTTC	CASSLARTSGVPNEQFF
-	-	TRBV5-1	TRBJ1-4	TGCGCCAGCAGCTTGGATGCCAGGGATAATGAAAAACTGTTTTTT	CASSLDARDNEKLFF
-	-	TRBV28	TRBJ1-3	TGTGCCAGCACACTATCGGGGGGGTCGGGAAACACCATATATTTT	CASTLSGGSGNTIYF
-	-	TRBV5-1	TRBJ1-1	TGCGCCAGCAGCTTGGAAGTTGGTAGCCTTGACGAAGCTTTCTTT	CASSLEVGSLDEAFF
-	-	TRBV15	TRBJ1-1	TGTGCCACCAGCAGGGGCCGGCAGAACACTGAAGCTTTCTTT	CATSRGRQNTEAFF
-	TRBD1	TRBV19	TRBJ1-6	TGTGCCAGTAGTAGGAGGGGGCAGGGGAGGAATTCACCCCTCCACTTT	CASSRRGQGRNSPLHF
-	-	TRBV7-7	TRBJ2-5	TGTGTGGGGGCCGGCAAGACAGGGACTCCGCGGGAGACCCAGTACTTC	CVGAGKTGTPRETQYF
-	TRBD1	TRBV2	TRBJ2-5	TGTGCCAGCAGAAGGACAGGGGGACGCGAGACCCAGTACTTC	CASRRTGGRETQYF
-	-	TRBV7-2	TRBJ1-1	TGTGCCAGCAGCTTAGCAGGCCGGGGCACTGAAGCTTTCTTT	CASSLAGRGTEAFF
-	-	TRBV4-1	TRBJ1-2	TGCGCCAGCAGCCAGCCTCGGGCAGGGCACGGCTACACCTTC	CASSQPRAGHGYTF
-	TRBD1	TRBV7-3	TRBJ1-2	TGTGCCAGCAGCTCCCCCGACAGGGAAGGCTACACCTTC	CASSSPDREGYTF
few	TRBD1	TRBV28	TRBJ1-2	TGTGCCAGCAGCCATCCCGACAGGGGAAAAGACTACACCTTC	CASSHPDRGKDYTF
-	-	TRBV19	TRBJ1-2	TGTGCCAGTAGTCCCGAGGGGGACTATGGCTACACCTTC	CASSPEGDYGYTF
-	TRBD1	TRBV5-1	TRBJ1-2	TGCGCCAGCAGCTTGGTTGTGACAGGGGACTATGGCTACACCTTC	CASSLVVTGDYGYTF
once	-	TRBV9	TRBJ2-5	TGTGCCAGCAGCGTAGAGGGGGGGCAAGAGACCCAGTACTTC	CASSVEGGQETQYF
-	TRBD2	TRBV19	TRBJ2-3	TGTGCCAGTAGCCCACTAGCGGGGGGCACAGATACGCAGTATTTT	CASSPLAGGTDTQYF
-	TRBD1	TRBV4-1	TRBJ1-2	TGCGCCAGCAGCCAATCCGGGACAGGGCTCTATGGCTACACCTTC	CASSQSGTGLYGYTF
-	TRBD1	TRBV4-3	TRBJ2-3	TGCGCCAGCAGCCAAGATAGCCCCAGGGGGCTTAGCACAGATACGCAGTATTTT	CASSQDSPRGLSTDTQYF
-	TRBD1	TRBV19	TRBJ1-1	TGTGCCAGTAGTACAGACAGGGTGAACACTGAAGCTTTCTTT	CASSTDRVNTEAFF
-	-	TRBV11-2	TRBJ2-1	TGTGCCAGCAGCTTAGACAGGGCCTCCTACAATGAGCAGTTCTTC	CASSLDRASYNEQFF
-	-	TRBV5-1	TRBJ2-1	TGCGCCAGCAGCGCCGGGATCCCGCAATTTGAGCAGTTCTTC	CASSAGIPQFEQFF
-	-	TRBV5-6	TRBJ1-3	TGTGCCAGCAGCTTGCGGGGGGGCTCTGGAAACACCATATATTTT	CASSLRGGSGNTIYF
-	TRBD1	TRBV11-2	TRBJ1-2	TGTGCCAGCAGCCCCCAGGGGGTTTACTATGGCTACACCTTC	CASSPQGVYYGYTF
-	-	TRBV27	TRBJ2-2	TGTGCCAGCAGTTTCTATACCGGGGAGCTGTTTTTT	CASSFYTGELFF
-	TRBD2	TRBV5-6	TRBJ2-3	TGTGCCAGCAGCTCCCGAGCTAGCGGGCCATGGGATACGCAGTATTTT	CASSSRASGPWDTQYF
-	-	TRBV4-1	TRBJ1-6	TGCGCCAGCAGCCAAGACGCGGGTAGTAATTCACCCCTCCACTTT	CASSQDAGSNSPLHF
-	-	TRBV19	TRBJ1-1	TGTGCCAGTAGTACGGAGGGGTACACTGAAGCTTTCTTT	CASSTEGYTEAFF
-	-	TRBV19	TRBJ2-2	TGTGCCCTGCGACAACAGTACACCGGGGAGCTGTTTTTT	CALRQQYTGELFF
-	-	TRBV6-5	TRBJ1-2	TGTGCCAGCAGTTACGACAGTCATTCGATGTCTTATGGCTACACCTTC	CASSYDSHSMSYGYTF
-	TRBD1	TRBV27	TRBJ2-7	TGTGCCAGCAGCCGGGGACAGGTCCCCTACGAGCAGTACTTC	CASSRGQVPYEQYF
-	TRBD1	TRBV3-1/TRBV3-2	TRBJ2-5	TGTGCCAGCAGCCAAGGATCAGGGGGAGAGACCCAGTACTTC	CASSQGSGGETQYF
-	TRBD1	TRBV28	TRBJ1-3	TGTGCCAGCATCGGAAGAAGACAGGGTTACGTAAACACCATATATTTT	CASIGRRQGYVNTIYF
-	-	TRBV28	TRBJ1-3	TGTGCCAGCAGTTTCTTAAACACCATATATTTT	CASSFLNTIYF
-	-	TRBV5-8	TRBJ2-5	TGTGCCAGCAGCTTGGCCTACCAGGGGCGGGAGACCCAGTACTTC	CASSLAYQGRETQYF
-	TRBD1	TRBV7-8	TRBJ1-1	TGTGCCAGCAGCCCGTCGGACAGGAACCAAGCTTTCTTT	CASSPSDRNQAFF